These 5 T cell receptor beta chains were all obtained from the same sample, sequenced in a study of tumor-infiltrating lymphocytes in primary liver carcinoma. From approximately 0.5 ug of total RNA, TCR beta-specific cDNA was reverse-transcribed using a constant-region primer. Slightly modified ARM-PCR, run as three nested multiplex PCR rounds, produced the TCR beta libraries. For roughly 10 cycles apiece, the opening two PCR rounds ran with TRBV1-TRBV30 forward primers and a C-beta reverse primer. TCRdb ran MiXCR on the multiplex PCR reads and lists one entry per CDR3 protein. The repertoire has some 200,000 distinct CDR3 sequences, less than 70% of them found once; the top ten carry about 7.1%. In addition to blood RNA drawn from unsorted whole blood, germline DNA was extracted. Sequenced: peripheral blood. The receptors come from a woman aged 60 to 75 with primary liver carcinoma and hepatitis B virus infection.

This clonotype has more than one count but fewer than ten. The V and J genes are TRBV7-9 and TRBJ2-5; D is ambiguous. Germline assignment: CDR1 SEHNR and CDR2 FQNEAQ (reference sequence). The CDR3 consists of 13 residues. Deletions cut 0 bases from V and 4 bases from J, with 6 bases between. The CDR3: CASSLAGTETQYF. Here the CDR3 DNA reads TGTGCCAGCAGCTTAGCCGGCACAGAGACCCAGTACTTC.

CDR3 nucleotide sequence: TGTGCCAGCAGTTTAGAGCCGGGGGCCAGTGAGCAGTTCTTC. This sequence encodes CASSLEPGASEQFF. The rearrangement joins TRBV28 to TRBJ2-1, with D perhaps TRBD1 or TRBD2 (6 bases each). From germline, CDR1 is MDHEN and CDR2 SYDVKM. This CDR3 comprises 14 residues. V lost 2 bases and J 9 bases, leaving 14 bases between the germline ends.

Note on this clonotype: A much larger clone lies a single base off, so this may be a read error. In this CDR3 the conserved last residue, phenylalanine or tryptophan, is missing, so a read error is likely. The chain uses TRBV6-6 and TRBJ2-5; TRBD1 aligns across 10 bases. V lost 2 bases and J lost 2; bases outside the gene matches: 2. The CDR3 has 15 amino acids. In germline, CDR1 is MNHNY, CDR2 SVGAGI (reference sequence). The CDR3 protein is CASSYRDRGQETQYI. The CDR3 DNA is TGTGCCAGCAGTTACCGGGACAGGGGTCAAGAGACCCAGTACATC.

This clonotype was seen only a few times. J is TRBJ1-1 and V is TRBV10-1, with D possibly being TRBD1 (5 bases). CDR1 and CDR2 from the germline V gene are WNHNN and SYGVQD (reference sequence). V dropped 5 bases and J dropped 3 bases, with 16 bases sitting between them. CDR3 length equals 15 residues. The CDR3 is CASSSGRLGDTEAFF. The CDR3 DNA reads TGCGCCAGCAGTTCGGGCCGACTGGGGGACACTGAAGCTTTCTTT.

As to this clonotype: At one of its ends the junction is not consistent with the germline gene, which may arise from a read error. The chain has TRBV5-1 and TRBJ2-5; perhaps TRBD2 as D (6 bases). This CDR3 has 14 amino acids. The germline gives CDR1 SGHRS, CDR2 YFSETQ. CDR3 DNA: TGCGCCAGCAACTTGACGGGAGTCGGAGAGACCCAGTACTTC. Translation gives CASNLTGVGETQYF.